This TCR beta chain was sequenced for a study of shared clonotypes between healthy human individuals. This clone appeared many times. Its antigen is still unknown. Per the original methods: Sequence data from immunoSEQ were junction-only and lacked quality scores; consequently, filtering differed. TCRdb's copy holds only in-frame clones and misses some; the assay was immunoSEQ multiplex PCR. V and J calls plus clone size are reproduced from that table; the DNA served to infer D and trimming. Among about 470,000 clones, around 79% were seen once, and the ten largest hold roughly 13%. V was pared by 2 bases and J by 5 bases, with 2 bases of the junction left unmatched. The CDR3 contains 13 residues. The germline V gene has CDR1 LNHNV and CDR2 YYDKDF (reference sequence). Study-level points and caveats: Clonotype sharing across donors was expected to vary with sequencing depth.

V gene TRBV15 combines with J gene TRBJ2-5, with TRBD2 identical over 7 bases. The source material was PBMCs. The clonotype was recovered from a woman aged 40 to 50 in good health. Some clones in this sample may be carry-over from other donors' samples. The CDR3 loop is CATSRQGGETQYF. DNA for the CDR3: TGTGCCACCAGCAGACAGGGAGGGGAGACCCAGTACTTC.